This TCR beta chain is from a study of OX40 agonist ivuxolimab in advanced cancers. On the study more broadly: About 42% of patients had received prior checkpoint inhibitor therapy.

Assay used: immunoSEQ multiplex PCR; TCRdb lists only in-frame clones, some missing. The sample lists approximately 94,000 clones; more than 75% were seen once. CDR3 size: 14 residues. Trimming stripped 6 bases from V and 1 base from J, with 10 bases between. Germline-derived CDR1 and CDR2 are MDHEN and SYDVKM. The chain carries TRBV28 and TRBJ1-3; D might be TRBD1 (5 bases). The sample consisted of CD4+ or CD8+ T cells sorted from blood, taken in a trial of the OX40 agonist ivuxolimab. This sequence originates from an adult with an advanced solid tumor such as melanoma, head and neck, liver or kidney cancer. CDR3 coding DNA: TGTGCCAGCAGATACGGGGGGTCTGGAAACACCATATATTTT. Its protein is CASRYGGSGNTIYF.